The sequence of this T cell receptor (beta chain) was determined in a study of T-cell memory formation after mild COVID-19. Study-wide context: For the most part, TCR clusters were specific to one donor. Overall study findings and caveats: CM and EM subsets held most contracting CD4+ clones; EMRA held CD8+ ones.

Amplification by 5'RACE using constant-segment primers produced TCR alpha and TCR beta cDNA libraries that carried sample barcodes and UMIs. TCRdb passed the 5' RACE reads through MiXCR, listing each CDR3 protein once. The sample includes about 540,000 distinct CDR3 sequences, about a fifth of them seen just once. Points on this clonotype: Its specificity is unknown.

The germline CDR1 and CDR2 sequences are GTSNPN and SVGIG (reference sequence). V gave up 0 bases and J gave up 3 bases, with 8 bases separating them. This CDR3 contains 13 residues. The TCR originated in an adult woman who had mild COVID-19 (a few samples of this study predate the infection). Cell type and time point are not known. Sequencing input: PBMCs or a T cell subset sorted from them (not recorded which). The chain combines TRBV30 with TRBJ1-1; D is unclear. Written as DNA, the CDR3 is TGTGCCTGGAGTGTTGGACCGGACACTGAAGCTTTCTTT. Protein: CAWSVGPDTEAFF.